These 23 T cell receptor beta chains came from one sample sequenced in a study of control samples from healthy donors and cancer patients. Only in-frame clones appear in the TCRdb table, and some are missing; sequencing was by immunoSEQ multiplex PCR. The table has 94,000 or so clones, roughly 80% seen once. The sample consisted of PBMCs. The receptors come from an older man with lung cancer.

V gene TRBV5-1 combines with J gene TRBJ2-2; 9 bases align to TRBD1. This CDR3 has 16 residues. After removal of 2 bases from V and 6 bases from J, the junction contained 8 bases not matched to a gene. CDR1 SGHRS and CDR2 YFSETQ come from the germline V gene. Here the CDR3 DNA reads TGCGCCAGCAGCTTCAGTCTACAGGGGGCGGCCGGGGAGCTGTTTTTT. Translating gives CASSFSLQGAAGELFF.

The chain employs TRBV18 and TRBJ1-1; TRBD1 might be the D (6 bases). Deletions cut 6 bases from V and 1 base from J, with 9 bases between. The germline gives CDR1 KGHSH, CDR2 LQKENI. This CDR3 contains 13 residues. CDR3 region: CASSWGQNTEAFF. The CDR3, as DNA: TGTGCCAGCTCCTGGGGGCAGAACACTGAAGCTTTCTTT.

V usage is TRBV5-1 and J usage is TRBJ1-1, with 9 bases that match TRBD1. The junction had 12 bases not matched to a gene; V was cut back by 2 bases and J by 1 base. The CDR3 runs to 18 residues. Germline assignment: CDR1 SGHRS and CDR2 YFSETQ. The CDR3: CASSLFVDRGLKNTEAFF. CDR3 nucleotides: TGCGCCAGCAGCTTATTTGTGGACAGGGGTCTTAAGAACACTGAAGCTTTCTTT.

J is TRBJ2-7 and V is TRBV5-4; no clear D. V was pared by 4 bases and J by 4 bases, with 6 bases between. The CDR3 runs 11 residues. Germline CDR1 reads SGHNT; CDR2 reads YYREEE (reference sequence). Written as DNA, the CDR3 is TGTGCCAGCAGCCCGACTTACGAGCAGTACTTC. Its protein product is CASSPTYEQYF.

V and J are TRBV15 and TRBJ1-2; D ambiguous. Germline CDR1 reads LNHNV; CDR2 reads YYDKDF (reference sequence). The CDR3 extends over 12 amino acids. Trimming left V 1 base short and J 6 bases short, with 6 bases between. In nucleotides, the CDR3 is TGTGCCACCAGCAGAGGTGGGGATGGCTACACCTTC. Translating gives CATSRGGDGYTF.

The rearrangement joins TRBV10-3 to TRBJ2-3; weak D call: TRBD2 (7 bases). The CDR3 totals 12 residues. CDR1 and CDR2 from the germline V gene are ENHRY and SYGVKD. The V end was cut by 7 bases, the J end by 10 bases, with 15 bases between. CDR3 region: CAITGGGEAQYF. For the CDR3, the DNA is TGTGCCATCACGGGGGGCGGGGAGGCGCAGTATTTT.

J is TRBJ1-5 and V is TRBV19, with TRBD1 matching 7 bases. V shed 4 bases, J shed 3 bases, and the junction held 3 bases outside the gene matches. The CDR3 is made up of 14 amino acids. Germline CDR1 and CDR2: LNHDA and SQIVND (reference sequence). CDR3: CASSTDRVNQPQHF. In DNA form, the CDR3 reads TGTGCCAGTAGTACCGACAGGGTCAATCAGCCCCAGCATTTT.

This rearrangement joins TRBV19 to TRBJ1-6, with D possibly TRBD1 on 6 matching bases. The CDR3 contains 20 residues. The V end lost 7 bases, the J end lost 0 bases, and 25 bases lay between the germline ends. Germline CDR1 and CDR2: LNHDA and SQIVND (reference sequence). The CDR3 spells CASIGGPTGTSSSYNSPLHF. The CDR3 nucleotides read TGTGCCAGTATTGGGGGCCCAACCGGGACTTCGAGCTCCTATAATTCACCCCTCCACTTT.

This chain connects TRBV11-3 to TRBJ2-2; unclear D gene. Germline-derived CDR1 and CDR2 are SGHNT and YENEEA. The CDR3 runs 14 residues. The germline V and J ends were trimmed by 9 bases and 0 bases, with 11 bases remaining between them. CDR3 region: CASSSSANTGELFF. The CDR3 coding sequence is TGTGCCAGTTCCTCATCTGCGAACACCGGGGAGCTGTTTTTT.

This clone was seen a handful of times. The sample carries other DNA sequences with the same CDR3. The chain combines TRBV27 with TRBJ2-7; the D gene is possibly TRBD1 (6 bases). The CDR3 has 13 amino acids. V lost 6 bases and J lost 6, with 15 bases in between. Germline CDR1 MNHEY, CDR2 SMNVEV (reference sequence). The CDR3 nucleotides read TGTGCCAGCAGGGACAGCGGTCCCTCCGAGCAGTACTTC. This gives the protein CASRDSGPSEQYF.

J is TRBJ2-3 and V is TRBV27; no clear D. The CDR3 spans 16 residues. Germline V CDR1 and CDR2: MNHEY, SMNVEV (reference sequence). Trimming stripped 5 bases from V and 8 bases from J, with 23 bases between. The DNA for the CDR3 is TGTGCCAGCAGTGTACCCCCGGGTCTTCAGGCAGGTACGCAGTATTTT. It is translated as CASSVPPGLQAGTQYF.

The chain joins TRBV10-1 to TRBJ1-2, with D unclear. The germline V gene encodes CDR1 WNHNN and CDR2 SYGVQD (reference sequence). The CDR3 contains 13 residues. Trimming shortened V by 3 bases and J by 4 bases, and 9 bases separated the two germline ends. This CDR3 is CASSDVGSYGYTF. The CDR3 DNA follows: TGCGCCAGCAGTGATGTAGGGAGCTATGGCTACACCTTC.

The chain recombines TRBV27 with TRBJ2-7; 8 nucleotides agree with TRBD2. This CDR3 has 17 amino acids. Germline lookup yields CDR1 MNHEY and CDR2 SMNVEV (reference sequence). Germline trimming cut 8 bases from V and 6 bases from J; bases unmatched to any gene: 21. The CDR3 region has the DNA TGTGCCAGCGAATTCGGCGGGGGGCCCCTAACAGGGCCCGAGCAGTACTTC. This encodes CASEFGGGPLTGPEQYF.

This sequence joins TRBV9 and TRBJ2-7; D is uncertain. The germline gives CDR1 SGDLS, CDR2 YYNGEE. This CDR3 has 15 amino acids. V was pared by 4 bases and J by 0 bases, with 14 bases between. The CDR3 protein is CASSRLDQSSYEQYF. CDR3 coding DNA: TGTGCCAGCAGCCGACTGGACCAGAGCTCCTACGAGCAGTACTTC.

The CDR3 DNA is TGTGCCAGCAGTGGAGACGGGGTACACTCCTACGAGCAGTACTTC. It translates to CASSGDGVHSYEQYF. The chain uses TRBV3-1 (or the pseudogene TRBV3-2) and TRBJ2-7; TRBD2 is a possible D gene (5 bases). The CDR3 spans 15 residues. Deletions cut 6 bases from V and 0 bases from J, with 15 bases between. The V gene's germline CDR1 is LGHDT and CDR2 YNNKEL (reference sequence).

V usage is TRBV5-4 and J usage is TRBJ1-1; 12 nucleotides line up with TRBD1. After removal of 6 bases from V and 4 bases from J, the junction contained 10 bases not matched to a gene. The germline V gene encodes CDR1 SGHNT and CDR2 YYREEE (reference sequence). This CDR3 region has 16 residues. CDR3 DNA: TGTGCCAGCATTGCGGGACAGGGGGCGCTGAGCACTGAAGCTTTCTTT. Its translation: CASIAGQGALSTEAFF.

The chain is built from TRBV10-3 and TRBJ1-2; D uncertain. V lost 6 bases and J 1 base, leaving 15 bases between the germline ends. The germline CDR1 and CDR2 sequences are ENHRY and SYGVKD. There are 15 residues in the CDR3. The CDR3 reads CAISPLAVNNYGYTF. DNA for the CDR3: TGTGCCATCAGCCCCCTTGCCGTTAATAACTATGGCTACACCTTC.

This rearrangement joins TRBV27 to TRBJ1-5; 8 positions agree with TRBD1. The V segment lost 2 bases and the J segment 3 bases; nucleotides outside the gene matches: 3. The CDR3 has 15 residues. CDR1 is MNHEY, CDR2 SMNVEV, per germline (reference sequence). CDR3 coding DNA: TGTGCCAGCAGTTTAAGGACAGGGATCAATCAGCCCCAGCATTTT. Amino acid sequence: CASSLRTGINQPQHF.

The CDR3 is CASSPQKSSGNTIYF. The CDR3 nucleotides are TGTGCCAGCTCACCACAGAAGAGCTCTGGAAACACCATATATTTT. The chain employs TRBV18 and TRBJ1-3; no reliable D call. The CDR3 extends over 15 amino acids. The germline V and J ends were trimmed by 1 base and 0 bases, with 7 bases remaining between them. Germline-derived CDR1 and CDR2 are KGHSH and LQKENI.

V usage is TRBV5-6 and J usage is TRBJ2-1; D might be TRBD2 (6 bases). CDR3 length: 13 residues. V lost 2 bases, J lost 7 bases, and 10 bases lay in between. Germline V gene data show CDR1 as SGHDT and CDR2 as YYEEEE. The CDR3 loop reads CASSFRGRNEQFF. CDR3 nucleotide sequence: TGTGCCAGCAGCTTTAGAGGGAGGAATGAGCAGTTCTTC.

The V call is TRBV30, the J call TRBJ1-5; D possibly corresponds to TRBD1 (5 bases). Germline values: CDR1 GTSNPN, CDR2 SVGIG (reference sequence). Trimming removed 2 bases at V and 1 base at J, with 12 bases between. The CDR3 totals 15 residues. The CDR3 is CAWSTRGGSNQPQHF. CDR3 DNA sequence: TGTGCCTGGAGTACCCGGGGGGGAAGCAATCAGCCCCAGCATTTT.

In its sample, this clone was seen a few times. The V gene is TRBV7-8, the J gene TRBJ1-3, with TRBD1 as a possible D gene (5 bases). The germline V and J ends were trimmed by 6 bases and 3 bases, with 15 bases remaining between them. The length of the CDR3 is 15 residues. Germline V gene lookup returns CDR1 SGHVS and CDR2 FQNEAQ. CDR3 residues: CASRREGVDGNTIYF. The CDR3 coding sequence is TGTGCCAGCAGACGTGAAGGGGTGGATGGAAACACCATATATTTT. Looking up the rest from reference TRBV7-8 and TRBJ1-3 gives the full variable domain: GAGVSQSPRYKVAKRGQDVALRCDPISGHVSLFWYQQALGQGPEFLTYFQNEAQLDKSGLPSDRFFAERPEGSVSTLKIQRTQQEDSAVYLCASRREGVDGNTIYFGEGSWLTVV.

The chain has TRBV7-9 and TRBJ2-1, with TRBD2 matching 10 bases. Germline V gene data show CDR1 as SEHNR and CDR2 as FQNEAQ (reference sequence). V lost 1 base, J lost 5 bases, and 5 bases stayed unmatched. CDR3 size: 16 residues. The CDR3 region has the DNA TGTGCCAGCAGCTTAGTGGGGACTAGCGCCGACAATGAGCAGTTCTTC. Protein product: CASSLVGTSADNEQFF.